The 5 T cell receptor beta chains below were found in one sample sequenced in a study of cytomegalovirus exposure and HLA in healthy donors (dated by TCRdb to 2015 to 2018). The receptor library was made with the immunoSEQ multiplex PCR assay. For the multiplex PCR, a mixture combining 60 forward primers for TCR Vbeta segments and 13 reverse primers for TCR Jbeta segments was used. In its TCRdb copy, this immuneACCESS table keeps in-frame sequences only and misses some clones. Where compared with another copy, unresolved V genes explain less than half of these, and the others have no known cause. The table for this sample lists 150,000 or so clones; roughly 68% of them were counted only once. The top ten clones comprise about 10% of the sample. What was sequenced was PBMCs. These receptors originate from a man aged 30 to 45 in good health and CMV-seropositive.

About this clone: Other DNA variants within this sample encode the same CDR3. The J gene is TRBJ2-1, the V gene TRBV5-1, with D unresolved. V lost 0 bases to trimming and J lost 0 bases, with 7 bases between them. There are 15 residues in the CDR3. Germline CDR1 is SGHRS and CDR2 is YFSETQ. CDR3 sequence reads: CASSLDGSSYNEQFF. The CDR3 nucleotides are TGCGCCAGCAGCTTGGACGGTAGCTCCTACAATGAGCAGTTCTTC.

Here the CDR3 reads CASKPFTPANYGYTF. In DNA form, the CDR3 reads TGTGCCAGCAAACCTTTCACGCCAGCTAACTATGGCTACACCTTC. The chain is built from TRBV28 and TRBJ1-2, with D hard to call. This CDR3 is 15 amino acids long. Trimming removed 7 bases from V and 0 bases from J, with 15 bases in between. CDR1 and CDR2 (germline): MDHEN, SYDVKM.

This chain uses TRBV27 with TRBJ2-7, with a possible D match to TRBD1 (6 bases). In germline, CDR1 is MNHEY, CDR2 SMNVEV (reference sequence). The CDR3 is 14 amino acids. The V end was cut by 2 bases, the J end by 4 bases, with 12 bases between. In nucleotides, the CDR3 is TGTGCCAGCAGTTTAAAAGGGGGTGGGTACGAGCAGTACTTC. The encoded protein is CASSLKGGGYEQYF.

The chain has TRBV10-1 and TRBJ2-3; perhaps TRBD2 as D (5 bases). V lost 4 bases to trimming and J lost 4 bases, with 12 bases between them. The CDR3 loop spans 14 amino acids. Germline V gives CDR1 WNHNN, CDR2 SYGVQD (reference sequence). CDR3 in DNA: TGCGCCAGCAGTGCGGGAAGTGGGTCAGATACGCAGTATTTT. As protein: CASSAGSGSDTQYF.

This clone was observed a handful of times. V and J are TRBV9 and TRBJ2-2; D unclear. Germline-derived CDR1 and CDR2 are SGDLS and YYNGEE. This CDR3 has 16 residues. V was trimmed by 3 bases and J by 2 bases, leaving 14 bases between them. CDR3 residues: CASSANLVINTGELFF. For the CDR3, the DNA is TGTGCCAGCAGCGCCAATTTAGTAATTAACACCGGGGAGCTGTTTTTT.